The 5 T cell receptor beta chains reported below all come from one sample, sequenced in a study of T cells after somatic rescue of genetic block. Assay used: immunoSEQ multiplex PCR; TCRdb lists only in-frame clones, some missing. The profile shows 65,000 to 70,000 clones, 90% to 95% of them singletons. The specimen sequenced was peripheral blood mononuclear cells (PBMCs). These TCRs come from a middle-aged man.

This clone has just one count. The chain carries TRBV5-1 and TRBJ2-7, with D perhaps TRBD1 (6 bases). CDR3 length: 13 amino acids. Germline CDR1 SGHRS, CDR2 YFSETQ. The V and J ends lost 1 base and 12 bases respectively, with 17 bases between them. The CDR3 sequence is CASSLLGAGDLYF. The DNA for the CDR3 is TGCGCCAGCAGCTTGCTTGGGGCAGGGGATTTGTACTTC. Full variable domain (rest looked up from reference TRBV5-1 and TRBJ2-7): KAGVTQTPRYLIKTRGQQVTLSCSPISGHRSVSWYQQTPGQGLQFLFEYFSETQRNKGNFPGRFSGRQFSNSRSEMNVSTLELGDSALYLCASSLLGAGDLYFGPGTRLTVT.

V and J are TRBV7-6 and TRBJ2-7, with D possibly matching TRBD2 (5 bases). Germline CDR1 is SGHVS and CDR2 is FNYEAQ. The CDR3 runs to 14 residues. V was clipped by 5 bases and J by 1 base, with 12 bases between them. In DNA, the CDR3 is TGTGCCAGCAGCATAGGACTGGGTTCCTACGAGCAGTACTTC. Translated: CASSIGLGSYEQYF.

DNA for the CDR3: TGTGCCAGCAGTGTCTTTGGGACTCGGCTTGGATATAGCAATCAGCCCCAGCATTTT. This gives the protein CASSVFGTRLGYSNQPQHF. The chain uses TRBV28 and TRBJ1-5, with D perhaps matching TRBD1 (5 bases). CDR1 and CDR2 (germline): MDHEN, SYDVKM. With 5 bases removed from V and 0 bases from J, the gap between germline ends came to 23 bases. CDR3 length: 19 residues.

The chain is built from TRBV13 and TRBJ2-7, with TRBD2 identical over 14 bases. Losses at the gene ends were 4 bases for V and 5 bases for J; bases not matched to a gene: 10. Germline values: CDR1 PRHDT, CDR2 FYEKMQ (reference sequence). The CDR3 is 17 residues long. The CDR3, as DNA: TGTGCCAGCAGCTCCGGGACTAGCGGGAGTATTGGGGACGAGCAGTACTTC. It encodes CASSSGTSGSIGDEQYF.

The V and J genes are TRBV29-1 and TRBJ2-2; D may be TRBD2 (5 bases). The CDR3 spans 14 residues. Trimming took off 6 bases at V and 2 bases at J, with 13 bases between the two ends. CDR1 SQVTM and CDR2 ANQGSEA come from the germline V gene. The CDR3 sequence: CSVPRTGNTGELFF. The CDR3 DNA is TGCAGCGTACCCAGGACTGGTAACACCGGGGAGCTGTTTTTT.